A single sample is the source of the 25 T cell receptor beta chains below, sequenced in a study of blood T cell repertoires in COVID-19. The assay was immunoSEQ multiplex PCR, and TCRdb's table has in-frame clones only and misses some. Here the sample spans under 200,000 clones, about 91% being singletons. Sequenced sample: PBMCs or T cells enriched from blood (not recorded which). All receptors come from a woman aged 18 to 35 who had recovered from COVID-19.

V gene TRBV28 combines with J gene TRBJ2-2, with 10 positions matching TRBD2. The CDR3 is made up of 16 amino acids. CDR1 MDHEN and CDR2 SYDVKM come from the germline V gene. V lost 6 bases, J lost 1 base, and 5 bases stayed unmatched. CDR3 sequence reads: CASRPWTSGNTGELFF. Here the CDR3 DNA reads TGTGCCAGCAGACCCTGGACTAGCGGGAACACCGGGGAGCTGTTTTTT.

The chain couples TRBV5-5 to TRBJ2-7, with 8 bases aligning to TRBD1. The germline V gene has CDR1 SGHKS and CDR2 YYEKEE (reference sequence). The CDR3 is made up of 16 amino acids. The V and J ends lost 4 bases and 3 bases, in that order; junction bases with no gene match: 12. The DNA for the CDR3 is TGTGCCAGCAGCCCTGATGGACAGGGAAATATCTACGAGCAGTACTTC. Translated: CASSPDGQGNIYEQYF.

This chain uses TRBV4-2 with TRBJ1-1; D is possibly TRBD1 (5 bases). This CDR3 is built from 14 residues. CDR1 LGHNA and CDR2 YNFKEQ come from the germline V gene. V lost 0 bases and J lost 7, with 12 bases in between. Here the CDR3 DNA reads TGTGCCAGCAGCCAAGAGGGGGGGGAAGGTGAAGCTTTCTTT. The encoded protein is CASSQEGGEGEAFF.

The rearrangement links TRBV30 to TRBJ2-7, with TRBD2 as a possible D gene (7 bases). The CDR3 is 14 amino acids. V was clipped by 2 bases and J by 2 bases, with 13 bases between them. CDR1 is GTSNPN and CDR2 is SVGIG in the germline V gene (reference sequence). CDR3 nucleotides: TGTGCCTGGAGTCCCGGGGGGCTTCCCTACGAGCAGTACTTC. It yields the protein CAWSPGGLPYEQYF.

This sequence joins TRBV7-2 and TRBJ2-7, with 7 bases that match TRBD2. The CDR3 covers 16 residues. The V and J ends lost 5 bases and 3 bases, in that order; junction bases with no gene match: 13. Germline V CDR1 and CDR2: SGHTA, FQGNSA. The CDR3 reads CASSQAPAGPFYEQYF. CDR3 DNA sequence: TGTGCCAGCAGCCAAGCTCCAGCGGGGCCCTTCTACGAGCAGTACTTC.

This chain joins TRBV18 and TRBJ2-5; TRBD2 matches 7 bases. The CDR3 runs 16 residues. With 2 bases clipped from V and 4 bases from J, the junction kept 10 bases outside the gene matches. Germline loops: CDR1 KGHSH, CDR2 LQKENI. The CDR3: CASSPNEAGAGETQYF. CDR3 DNA: TGTGCCAGCTCACCAAATGAGGCGGGAGCGGGAGAGACCCAGTACTTC.

A note on this clone: The same CDR3 can be traced to other DNA sequences in this sample. The chain combines TRBV7-3 with TRBJ2-3, with TRBD1 matching 8 bases. CDR3 length equals 15 residues. The V and J ends lost 2 bases and 4 bases, in that order; junction bases with no gene match: 5. The germline V gene encodes CDR1 SGHTA and CDR2 FQGTGA. In DNA form, the CDR3 reads TGTGCCAGCAGCTTATCGGGGACAGGAGCAGATACGCAGTATTTT. Protein sequence: CASSLSGTGADTQYF.

This chain connects TRBV20-1 to TRBJ1-2, with D possibly matching TRBD1 (6 bases). Germline CDR1 reads DFQATT; CDR2 reads SNEGSKA (reference sequence). Trimming stripped 3 bases from V and 2 bases from J, with 7 bases between. The CDR3 is made up of 12 amino acids. The CDR3 loop reads CSASDRNYGYTF. The CDR3 nucleotides are TGCAGTGCTAGTGACAGGAACTATGGCTACACCTTC.

This chain connects TRBV4-3 to TRBJ2-7; 10 bases agree with TRBD2. The ends lost 4 bases at V and 1 base at J; junction bases unmatched: 4. CDR3 length equals 15 residues. From germline, CDR1 is LGHNA and CDR2 YSLEER. For the CDR3, the DNA is TGCGCCAGCAGCCCTAGCGGGAGAGGATCCTACGAGCAGTACTTC. Its protein is CASSPSGRGSYEQYF.

The rearrangement uses TRBV9 and TRBJ2-3; 16 bases agree with TRBD2. Germline CDR1 is SGDLS and CDR2 is YYNGEE. Trimming cost V 0 bases and J 5 bases; bases outside gene matches: 6. This CDR3 has 18 residues. The DNA for the CDR3 is TGTGCCAGCAGCGTAGGCCAGGGACTAGCGGGAGGGCAAGATACGCAGTATTTT. Its translation is CASSVGQGLAGGQDTQYF.

This rearrangement joins TRBV27 to TRBJ2-7, with a tentative D call TRBD2 (5 bases). The CDR3 sequence is 14 residues long. The V end was cut by 3 bases, the J end by 3 bases, with 12 bases between. Germline V CDR1 and CDR2: MNHEY, SMNVEV (reference sequence). CDR3 sequence reads: CASSFGQEVYEQYF. In DNA form, the CDR3 reads TGTGCCAGCAGTTTTGGTCAGGAGGTCTACGAGCAGTACTTC.

The chain links TRBV7-9 to TRBJ2-3, with TRBD2 as a possible D gene (5 bases). Deletions cut 5 bases from V and 5 bases from J, with 17 bases between. Germline lookup yields CDR1 SEHNR and CDR2 FQNEAQ (reference sequence). The CDR3 has 15 residues. Here the CDR3 reads CASSPQWGARDTQYF. DNA of the CDR3: TGTGCCAGCAGCCCTCAGTGGGGAGCCCGAGATACGCAGTATTTT. Based on the CDR3 plus reference TRBV7-9 and TRBJ2-3, the full variable domain is DTGVSQNPRHKITKRGQNVTFRCDPISEHNRLYWYRQTLGQGPEFLTYFQNEAQLEKSRLLSDRFSAERPKGSFSTLEIQRTEQGDSAMYLCASSPQWGARDTQYFGPGTRLTVL.

The sample holds one count of this clone. The V gene is TRBV9, the J gene TRBJ2-3; 9 nucleotides match TRBD1. The junction had 11 bases not matched to a gene; V was cut back by 4 bases and J by 2 bases. This CDR3 is 17 amino acids long. Germline CDR1 reads SGDLS; CDR2 reads YYNGEE. The CDR3 protein is CASSPQDRGLLTDTQYF. The CDR3 DNA reads as TGTGCCAGCAGCCCACAAGACAGGGGGTTACTCACAGATACGCAGTATTTT. The variable domain in full, completed from reference TRBV9 and TRBJ2-3, reads DSGVTQTPKHLITATGQRVTLRCSPRSGDLSVYWYQQSLDQGLQFLIQYYNGEERAKGNILERFSAQQFPDLHSELNLSSLELGDSALYFCASSPQDRGLLTDTQYFGPGTRLTVL.

The chain has TRBV27 and TRBJ2-3, with D maybe TRBD2 (6 bases). The CDR3 is 15 residues long. The germline V gene has CDR1 MNHEY and CDR2 SMNVEV (reference sequence). Trimming took off 3 bases at V and 3 bases at J, with 13 bases between the two ends. The CDR3 DNA follows: TGTGCCAGCAGTTTGTCGGCGGGGTTAACAGATACGCAGTATTTT. It encodes CASSLSAGLTDTQYF.

This chain connects TRBV29-1 to TRBJ2-7, with a tentative D call TRBD1 (6 bases). Germline loops: CDR1 SQVTM, CDR2 ANQGSEA. Between the trimmed V and J ends, which lost 7 bases and 1 base, there was a span of 14 bases. The CDR3 sequence is 13 residues long. As DNA, the CDR3 is TGCAGCGCGGCGACAGGCCAGTCCTACGAGCAGTACTTC. This sequence encodes CSAATGQSYEQYF.

The rearrangement links TRBV25-1 to TRBJ1-2; 7 bases align to TRBD1. V shed 1 base, J shed 6 bases, and the junction held 5 bases outside the gene matches. CDR1 and CDR2 (germline): MGHDK, SYGVNS. This CDR3 is 14 amino acids long. The CDR3 DNA is TGTGCCAGCAGTGAATTTGGGGGACAGAATGGCTACACCTTC. Residues: CASSEFGGQNGYTF.

The rearrangement links TRBV5-1 to TRBJ2-1; 14 bases are a match to TRBD2. This CDR3 has 15 amino acids. J was trimmed by 9 bases and V by 4 bases; bases with no gene match: 6. Germline lookup yields CDR1 SGHRS and CDR2 YFSETQ. The CDR3 sequence: CASSPGTSGSTEQFF. CDR3 DNA sequence: TGCGCCAGCAGCCCCGGGACTAGCGGGAGTACTGAGCAGTTCTTC.

J is TRBJ2-7 and V is TRBV30, with 7 bases identical to TRBD1. The CDR3 length is 14 residues. Trimming at V came to 3 bases and at J to 6 bases, leaving 11 bases not matched to a gene. The germline V gene encodes CDR1 GTSNPN and CDR2 SVGIG (reference sequence). The DNA of the CDR3 is TGTGCCTGGAGGAGACAGGGTATCGTCCGCGAGCAGTACTTC. Protein product: CAWRRQGIVREQYF. Complete variable domain (other parts from reference TRBV30 and TRBJ2-7): SQTIHQWPATLVQPVGSPLSLECTVEGTSNPNLYWYRQAAGRGLQLLFYSVGIGQISSEVPQNLSASRPQDRQFILSSKKLLLSDSGFYLCAWRRQGIVREQYFGPGTRLTVT.

The rearrangement uses TRBV7-3 and TRBJ2-1, with 7 bases identical to TRBD2. Germline V gene lookup returns CDR1 SGHTA and CDR2 FQGTGA. The ends lost 5 bases at V and 0 bases at J; junction bases unmatched: 13. The length of the CDR3 is 18 residues. The CDR3 coding sequence is TGTGCCAGCAGCCCAACGGGCCAGCTAGCGGACTCCTACAATGAGCAGTTCTTC. Amino acid sequence: CASSPTGQLADSYNEQFF.

This clone was seen a single time. The chain links TRBV15 to TRBJ1-5, with D tentatively TRBD1 (6 bases). V lost 0 bases and J lost 3, with 15 bases in between. Germline CDR1 reads LNHNV; CDR2 reads YYDKDF (reference sequence). This CDR3 is 17 amino acids long. CDR3 sequence reads: CATSRDRSAGANQPQHF. The CDR3 nucleotides are TGTGCCACCAGCAGAGATCGTAGTGCAGGGGCCAATCAGCCCCAGCATTTT. Using reference TRBV15 and TRBJ1-5 for the parts outside the CDR3, the full variable domain is DAMVIQNPRYQVTQFGKPVTLSCSQTLNHNVMYWYQQKSSQAPKLLFHYYDKDFNNEADTPDNFQSRRPNTSFCFLDIRSPGLGDTAMYLCATSRDRSAGANQPQHFGDGTRLSIL.

This chain connects TRBV6-4 to TRBJ2-7; 8 bases are a match to TRBD1. Germline V gene lookup returns CDR1 MRHNA and CDR2 SNTAGT. V gave up 0 bases and J gave up 3 bases; unmatched junction bases: 13. This CDR3 spans 18 amino acids. The chain's CDR3 is CASSDSRGWRTGFYEQYF. CDR3 nucleotides: TGTGCCAGCAGTGACTCGAGGGGTTGGAGGACAGGGTTCTACGAGCAGTACTTC.

This clone was observed a single time. The rearrangement links TRBV3-1 (or the pseudogene TRBV3-2) to TRBJ2-1, with 10 bases lining up with TRBD2. The CDR3 runs to 15 residues. The J segment lost 4 bases and the V segment lost 5 bases, leaving 5 bases of the junction unmatched. Germline V lookup: CDR1 LGHDT, CDR2 YNNKEL (reference sequence). In nucleotides, the CDR3 is TGTGCCAGCAGCTACGGACTAGCGGTATACAATGAGCAGTTCTTC. It translates to CASSYGLAVYNEQFF.

The V and J genes are TRBV29-1 and TRBJ1-1; a possible D gene is TRBD1 (5 bases). V was cut by 3 bases and J by 0 bases, with 11 bases left in between. Germline lookup yields CDR1 SQVTM and CDR2 ANQGSEA. The CDR3 sequence is 14 residues long. Written as DNA, the CDR3 is TGCAGCGTTGACGGACCAGGGTTGAACACTGAAGCTTTCTTT. Amino acids: CSVDGPGLNTEAFF. Variable domain in full (rest from reference TRBV29-1 and TRBJ1-1): SAVISQKPSRDICQRGTSLTIQCQVDSQVTMMFWYRQQPGQSLTLIATANQGSEATYESGFVIDKFPISRPNLTFSTLTVSNMSPEDSSIYLCSVDGPGLNTEAFFGQGTRLTVV.

The genes are TRBV28 and TRBJ1-5, with 10 bases fitting TRBD1. The CDR3 is 18 residues long. The V gene end was trimmed by 2 bases and the J gene end by 2 bases; junction bases not matched to a gene: 9. CDR1 and CDR2 (germline): MDHEN, SYDVKM. The CDR3 DNA reads TGTGCCAGCAGTTTAGACAGGGGGACAGGGGCGCGCAATCAGCCCCAGCATTTT. Translating gives CASSLDRGTGARNQPQHF.

The chain is built from TRBV18 and TRBJ1-1; TRBD1 is a possible D gene (6 bases). Germline loops: CDR1 KGHSH, CDR2 LQKENI. The CDR3 consists of 15 residues. Trimming pared 5 bases from V and 0 bases from J, leaving 13 bases between. This CDR3 is CASSGRGRMNTEAFF. For the CDR3, the DNA is TGTGCCAGCTCAGGAAGGGGGAGAATGAACACTGAAGCTTTCTTT.